A single sample is the source of the 16 T cell receptor beta chains below, sequenced in a study of regulatory T cells in long-lasting Graves disease. Time point in this sample: newly diagnosed GD, antithyroid drugs for less than 3 months. Researchers made the TCR library from RNA that was extracted from PBMCs. Libraries of TCR beta came from iRepertoire HTBI primers plus Arm-PCR of CDR3 regions. In TCRdb, the multiplex PCR reads were re-called with MiXCR into one record per CDR3 protein. Among about 470,000 distinct CDR3 sequences listed, 15% were seen once. Another study also made use of these data, one on T cells in Graves' hyperthyroidism and ophthalmopathy.

The sequencing here drew on peripheral blood mononuclear cells (PBMCs), taken at new diagnosis, from a patient treated with antithyroid drugs. These receptors were taken from a woman between 25 and 40 years old with Graves disease.

This clonotype was counted ten times or more. The chain carries TRBV19 and TRBJ1-4, with 7 bases matching TRBD1. Germline-derived CDR1 and CDR2 are LNHDA and SQIVND (reference sequence). V dropped 3 bases and J dropped 10; count of bases not matched to a gene: 11. The CDR3 loop spans 15 amino acids. DNA of the CDR3: TGTGCCAGTAGTATCGCTTTGCAGGGGGGCGGAAAACTGTTTTTT. Translation gives CASSIALQGGGKLFF.

The sample holds many counts of this clonotype. The chain uses TRBV28 and TRBJ1-2, with 10 bases that match TRBD1. The CDR3 is made up of 15 amino acids. Germline V lookup: CDR1 MDHEN, CDR2 SYDVKM. V lost 3 bases, J lost 6 bases, and 7 bases stayed unmatched. This CDR3 is CASSFRDRGSHGYTF. The CDR3 DNA reads as TGTGCCAGCAGTTTCCGGGACAGGGGTTCTCATGGCTACACCTTC.

The V and J genes are TRBV2 and TRBJ1-2, with D unresolved. The V end was cut by 3 bases, the J end by 8 bases, with 10 bases between. The germline V gene encodes CDR1 SNHLY and CDR2 FYNNEI. This CDR3 is 12 amino acids long. The chain's CDR3 is CASSDALGGYTF. CDR3 sequence (DNA): TGTGCCAGCAGTGACGCCCTCGGGGGCTACACCTTC.

The sample holds many counts of this clonotype. The genes are TRBV20-1 and TRBJ2-7; perhaps D is TRBD1 or TRBD2 (6 bases each). Per germline, CDR1 DFQATT and CDR2 SNEGSKA (reference sequence). This CDR3 comprises 12 residues. The CDR3 DNA reads TGCAGCGTGCCACGGGGGCTCTACGAGCAGTACTTC. Amino acids: CSVPRGLYEQYF.

The chain joins TRBV19 to TRBJ2-7; TRBD1 matches at 8 bases. The CDR3 runs to 19 residues. CDR1 and CDR2 (germline): LNHDA, SQIVND (reference sequence). With 6 bases clipped from V and 3 bases from J, the junction kept 22 bases outside the gene matches. For the CDR3, the DNA is TGTGCCAGTAGCCCACTGAGCGTTGGGGTTGGACAGGGCGGCTACGAGCAGTACTTC. Translating gives CASSPLSVGVGQGGYEQYF.

This clonotype has a handful of counts. The rearrangement links TRBV15 to TRBJ2-2, with 12 nucleotides matching TRBD2. CDR3 length: 16 amino acids. The V gene's germline CDR1 is LNHNV and CDR2 YYDKDF (reference sequence). Unmatched junction bases numbered 5, after V lost 3 bases and J lost 6 bases. The CDR3 loop reads CATSRPSGRAAGELFF. CDR3 bases: TGTGCCACCAGCAGGCCTAGCGGGAGGGCGGCCGGGGAGCTGTTTTTT. Complete variable domain (other parts from reference TRBV15 and TRBJ2-2): DAMVIQNPRYQVTQFGKPVTLSCSQTLNHNVMYWYQQKSSQAPKLLFHYYDKDFNNEADTPDNFQSRRPNTSFCFLDIRSPGLGDTAMYLCATSRPSGRAAGELFFGEGSRLTVL.

This clonotype was counted only a few times. This chain links TRBV15 with TRBJ1-5, with D unresolved. CDR1 and CDR2 (germline): LNHNV, YYDKDF (reference sequence). V was clipped by 5 bases and J by 1 base, with 15 bases between them. The CDR3 sequence is 16 residues long. CDR3 amino acids: CATSVREPGSNQPQHF. The CDR3 nucleotides read TGTGCCACCAGCGTCCGGGAGCCGGGGAGCAATCAGCCCCAGCATTTT.

Many counts were recorded for this clonotype. The gene calls are TRBV5-1 and TRBJ2-4; D may be TRBD1 or TRBD2 (5 bases each). Germline loops: CDR1 SGHRS, CDR2 YFSETQ. The CDR3 contains 14 residues. V lost 3 bases to trimming and J lost 8 bases, with 15 bases between them. The CDR3 loop is CASSSGTLVDIQYF. CDR3 in DNA: TGCGCCAGCAGCTCCGGGACCTTGGTTGACATTCAGTACTTC.

This clonotype was found many times. V and J are TRBV3-1 and TRBJ2-3, with TRBD2 matching over 12 bases. V shed 2 bases, J shed 2 bases, and the junction held 2 bases outside the gene matches. The CDR3 has 16 residues. CDR1 is LGHDT, CDR2 YNNKEL, per germline (reference sequence). The CDR3 bases are TGTGCCAGCAGCCAAACTAGCGGGAGGAACACAGATACGCAGTATTTT. This translates into CASSQTSGRNTDTQYF.

This clonotype appeared a few times. CDR3 loop: CATSDPTGNTGELFF. The CDR3 bases are TGTGCCACCAGTGACCCCACAGGGAACACCGGGGAGCTGTTTTTT. The J gene is TRBJ2-2, the V gene TRBV24-1; weak D call: TRBD1 (5 bases). CDR1 KGHDR and CDR2 SFDVKD come from the germline V gene. The CDR3 consists of 15 residues. V gave up 4 bases and J gave up 1 base, with 9 bases separating them.

This clonotype was recorded a few times. The V call is TRBV3-1, the J call TRBJ2-1; TRBD2 aligns across 7 bases. V gave up 0 bases and J gave up 0 bases; unmatched junction bases: 14. The germline V gene has CDR1 LGHDT and CDR2 YNNKEL (reference sequence). The length of the CDR3 is 20 residues. The CDR3 sequence: CASSQEGPTNGRTSYNEQFF. The CDR3 DNA reads as TGTGCCAGCAGCCAAGAAGGCCCGACTAACGGGAGGACCTCCTACAATGAGCAGTTCTTC.

This clonotype showed up many times. The chain uses TRBV18 and TRBJ2-1; no reliable D call. This CDR3 is built from 16 residues. Germline CDR1 reads KGHSH; CDR2 reads LQKENI. The V end lost 0 bases, the J end lost 1 base, and 10 bases lay between the germline ends. The CDR3 DNA reads TGTGCCAGCTCACCACCGCTCGCGTTATCCTACAATGAGCAGTTCTTC. Its protein product is CASSPPLALSYNEQFF.

This clonotype was seen only a few times. The chain couples TRBV18 to TRBJ2-1, with 7 bases fitting TRBD2. Germline-derived CDR1 and CDR2 are KGHSH and LQKENI. V was pared by 3 bases and J by 6 bases, with 11 bases of the junction left unmatched. The CDR3 spans 16 residues. CDR3 amino acids: CASSPRLAEDLNEQFF. The DNA for the CDR3 is TGTGCCAGCTCACCCCGGCTAGCGGAAGACCTCAATGAGCAGTTCTTC.

This clonotype was observed at least ten times. CDR3 residues: CASTDPRDNTDTQYF. The DNA for the CDR3 is TGTGCCAGCACCGACCCTCGGGACAACACAGATACGCAGTATTTT. V usage is TRBV12-3 or TRBV12-4 and J usage is TRBJ2-3; D perhaps matches TRBD1 (6 bases). Trimming shortened V by 7 bases and J by 2 bases, and 16 bases separated the two germline ends. The CDR3 contains 15 residues.

This clonotype was counted at least ten times. V and J are TRBV7-9 and TRBJ2-1; TRBD2 aligns across 9 bases. J lost 8 bases, V lost 4 bases, and 9 bases had no gene match. Germline V gene sequence: CDR1 SEHNR, CDR2 FQNEAQ (reference sequence). This CDR3 contains 15 residues. CDR3 loop: CASSSPGLAMDEQFF. CDR3 nucleotides: TGTGCCAGCAGCTCGCCGGGACTAGCTATGGATGAGCAGTTCTTC.

This clonotype was detected only a few times. Since no conserved phenylalanine or tryptophan closes the CDR3, a read error is the likely cause. The J gene is TRBJ2-7, the V gene TRBV6-6; possibly TRBD1 or TRBD2 for D (5 bases each). The germline V gene encodes CDR1 MNHNY and CDR2 SVGAGI (reference sequence). This CDR3 is 18 amino acids long. The CDR3 reads CASSYSSTPGPSSYGQYL. The DNA for the CDR3 is TGTGCCAGCAGTTACTCGAGTACACCGGGACCTAGCTCCTACGGGCAGTACCTC.